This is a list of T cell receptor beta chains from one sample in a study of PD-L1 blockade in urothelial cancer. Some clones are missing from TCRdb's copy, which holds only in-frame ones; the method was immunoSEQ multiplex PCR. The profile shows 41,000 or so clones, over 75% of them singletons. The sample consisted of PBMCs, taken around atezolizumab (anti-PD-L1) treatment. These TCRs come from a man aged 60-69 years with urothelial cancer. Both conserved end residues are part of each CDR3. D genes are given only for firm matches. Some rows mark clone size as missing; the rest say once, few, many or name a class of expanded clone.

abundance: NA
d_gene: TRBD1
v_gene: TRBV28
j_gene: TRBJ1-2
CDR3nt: TGTGCCAGCATCGAGGACAGGGCAGCCTATGGCTACACCTTC
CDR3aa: CASIEDRAAYGYTF

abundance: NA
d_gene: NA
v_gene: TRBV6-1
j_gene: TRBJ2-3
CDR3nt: TGTGCCAGCAGTGAATCCCAGGGCGGCACAGATACGCAGTATTTT
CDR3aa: CASSESQGGTDTQYF

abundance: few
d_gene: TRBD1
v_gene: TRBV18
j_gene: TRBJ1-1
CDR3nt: TGTGCCAGCTCACCCGTAAAATTGGGGACAGGGGGCAAAGACCATGAAGCTTTCTTT
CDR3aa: CASSPVKLGTGGKDHEAFF

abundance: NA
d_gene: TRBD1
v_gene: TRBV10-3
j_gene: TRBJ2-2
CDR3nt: TGTGCCATCAGGAGGGACAGTCCGAACACCGGGGAGCTGTTTTTT
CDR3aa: CAIRRDSPNTGELFF

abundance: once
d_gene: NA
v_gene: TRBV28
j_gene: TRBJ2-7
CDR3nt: TGTGCCAGCAGCCCCGGACAGTTTACCTACGAGCAGTACTTC
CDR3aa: CASSPGQFTYEQYF

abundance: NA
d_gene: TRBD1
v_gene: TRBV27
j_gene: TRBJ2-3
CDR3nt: TGTGCCAGCACTGACGGGACAGAACTACGCACAGATACGCAGTATTTT
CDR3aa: CASTDGTELRTDTQYF

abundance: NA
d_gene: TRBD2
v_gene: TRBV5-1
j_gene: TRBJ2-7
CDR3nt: TGCGCCAGCAGCCGTGATACTAGCGGCGAGCAGTACTTC
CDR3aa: CASSRDTSGEQYF

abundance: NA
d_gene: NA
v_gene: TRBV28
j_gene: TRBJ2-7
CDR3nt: TGTGCCAGCAGTTCCTTTGCGGGTCAAACCTACGAGCAGTACTTC
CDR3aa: CASSSFAGQTYEQYF

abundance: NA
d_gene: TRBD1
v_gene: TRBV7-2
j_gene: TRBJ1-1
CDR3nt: TGTGCCAGCAGCCGACAGGGGGCAGCTTTCTTT
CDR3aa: CASSRQGAAFF

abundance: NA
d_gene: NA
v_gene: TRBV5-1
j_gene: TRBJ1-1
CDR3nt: TGCGCCAGCAGCCGTATTGGGGGACATGTCTCGGAAGCTTTCTTT
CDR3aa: CASSRIGGHVSEAFF

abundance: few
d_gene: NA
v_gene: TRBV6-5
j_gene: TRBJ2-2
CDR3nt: TGTGCCAGCAGTCGGCTAGCCTCATACACCGGGGAGCTGTTTTTT
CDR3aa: CASSRLASYTGELFF

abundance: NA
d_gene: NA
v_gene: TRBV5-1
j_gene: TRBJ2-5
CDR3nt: TGCGCCAGCAGCTTGTTGCTCGGGGACCAAGAGACCCAGTACTTC
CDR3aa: CASSLLLGDQETQYF

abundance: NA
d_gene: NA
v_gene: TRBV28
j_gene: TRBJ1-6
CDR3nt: TGTGCCAGCAGTTTACGTCAGGAACATAATTCACCCCTCCACTTT
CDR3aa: CASSLRQEHNSPLHF

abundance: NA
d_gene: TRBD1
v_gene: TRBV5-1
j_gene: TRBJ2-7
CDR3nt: TGCGCCAGCAGCAAGGGGACAGGCTACTACGAGCAGTACTTC
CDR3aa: CASSKGTGYYEQYF

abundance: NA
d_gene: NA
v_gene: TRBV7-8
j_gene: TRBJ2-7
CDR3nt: TGTGCCACCCACCCGGACAGCTTCTCCTACGAGCAGTACTTC
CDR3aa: CATHPDSFSYEQYF

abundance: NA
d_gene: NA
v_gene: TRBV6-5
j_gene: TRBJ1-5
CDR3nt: TGTGCCAGCAGTTACTCCACCGGGGGTCAGCCCCAGCATTTT
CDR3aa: CASSYSTGGQPQHF

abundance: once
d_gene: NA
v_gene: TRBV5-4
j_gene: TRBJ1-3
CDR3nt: TGTGCCAGCAGCCCCGGACAGCAGAGCTCTGGAAACACCATATATTTT
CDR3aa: CASSPGQQSSGNTIYF